These 5 T cell receptor beta chains were all obtained from the same sample, sequenced in a study of blood T cell repertoires in COVID-19. Generated by immunoSEQ multiplex PCR, the TCRdb table keeps only in-frame clones and is missing some. The table shows more than 250,000 clones, with around 87% occurring only once. Sequenced input: PBMCs or T cells enriched from blood (not recorded which). Receptors originate from a woman aged 25 to 39 who had recovered from COVID-19.

The rearrangement joins TRBV6-5 to TRBJ1-6; TRBD1 might be the D (6 bases). Trimming shortened V by 4 bases and J by 6 bases, and 10 bases separated the two germline ends. Germline V gene sequence: CDR1 MNHEY, CDR2 SVGAGI. The CDR3 length is 14 residues. In DNA, the CDR3 is TGTGCCAGCAGTTCACTACAGGGTAATTCACCCCTCCACTTT. It specifies CASSSLQGNSPLHF.

V and J are TRBV2 and TRBJ2-7, with D unresolved. The CDR3 extends over 14 amino acids. With 3 bases removed from V and 5 bases from J, the gap between germline ends came to 14 bases. Germline CDR1 and CDR2: SNHLY and FYNNEI. The CDR3 protein is CASSEAGSFNEQYF. As DNA, the CDR3 is TGTGCCAGCAGTGAGGCAGGCTCTTTTAACGAGCAGTACTTC.

The V gene is TRBV5-1, the J gene TRBJ2-1; tentative D call: TRBD2 (10 bases). The CDR3 spans 16 residues. Germline loops: CDR1 SGHRS, CDR2 YFSETQ. Trimming took off 3 bases at V and 9 bases at J, with 22 bases between the two ends. The CDR3 here is CASSSPSSGGQGEQFF. CDR3 DNA: TGCGCCAGCAGCTCCCCCTCTAGCGGGGGACAGGGTGAGCAGTTCTTC. The variable domain in full, with the rest retrieved from reference TRBV5-1 and TRBJ2-1, is KAGVTQTPRYLIKTRGQQVTLSCSPISGHRSVSWYQQTPGQGLQFLFEYFSETQRNKGNFPGRFSGRQFSNSRSEMNVSTLELGDSALYLCASSSPSSGGQGEQFFGPGTRLTVL.

This chain connects TRBV7-8 to TRBJ1-3; D is unresolved. The V and J ends lost 5 bases and 0 bases respectively, with 5 bases between them. Per germline, CDR1 SGHVS and CDR2 FQNEAQ. The CDR3 totals 13 residues. CDR3 sequence: CASSRYSGNTIYF. In DNA, the CDR3 is TGTGCCAGCAGCCGATACTCTGGAAACACCATATATTTT.

In DNA form, the CDR3 reads TGTGCCAGCAGCCAAGGGCCTAATTCACCCCTCCACTTT. Its protein product is CASSQGPNSPLHF. The chain links TRBV14 to TRBJ1-6; D remains ambiguous. Germline CDR1 reads SGHDN; CDR2 reads FVKESK. The germline V and J ends were trimmed by 1 base and 6 bases, with 4 bases remaining between them. The CDR3 contains 13 residues.